This TCR beta chain was identified during a study of blood T cell repertoires in COVID-19. Study-wide background: The analysed material was cDNA or gDNA that came from T cells, B-cell-depleted T cells, or PBMCs.

The germline CDR1 and CDR2 sequences are MNHNY and SVGAGI (reference sequence). V was cut by 4 bases and J by 4 bases, with 13 bases left in between. The CDR3 runs to 14 residues. Repertoires were generated with immunoSEQ multiplex PCR, while TCRdb's copy carries only in-frame clones and drops some. The sample has a few hundred thousand clones; about 87% are singletons. The receptor comes from a man between 18 and 29 years old with COVID-19, enrolled during active disease. Source material: peripheral blood. V usage is TRBV6-6 and J usage is TRBJ1-2, with D unresolved. The CDR3 here is CASSSPNEAYGYTF. CDR3 sequence (DNA): TGTGCCAGCAGTTCCCCAAACGAGGCCTATGGCTACACCTTC.